The clone carrying this T cell receptor beta chain was detected a few times. Its antigen is as yet unknown. It was with 60 Vbeta and 13 Jbeta primers that the PCR ran. The assay was immunoSEQ multiplex PCR, and TCRdb's table has in-frame clones only and misses some. The top ten hold 4.5% to 7.5% of the sample, which has roughly 180,000 clones, approximately 84% seen once. The sample is drawn from a study of cytomegalovirus exposure and HLA in healthy donors. Whole-study findings and limits: For most subjects, TCR beta sequences were reported to predict HLA-A and HLA-B alleles with accuracy. Productive status was seen about 90% or about 30% of the time for most TCR beta V segments in an earlier analysis.

The V and J ends lost 6 bases and 3 bases, in that order; junction bases with no gene match: 8. Germline-derived CDR1 and CDR2 are KGHSH and LQKENI. The CDR3 has 15 amino acids. The source is a woman aged 25 to 39 in good health and CMV-seropositive. Sample: PBMCs. This chain joins TRBV18 and TRBJ1-5, with 7 bases identical to TRBD1. The CDR3 reads CASSSGGQPNQPQHF. CDR3 nucleotide sequence: TGTGCCAGCTCGTCAGGGGGACAGCCCAATCAGCCCCAGCATTTT.